These T cell receptor beta chains were read from a single sample in a study of graft-versus-host responses after intestinal transplantation. For these receptors, no antigen is known. Generated by immunoSEQ multiplex PCR, the TCRdb table keeps only in-frame clones and is missing some. Of about 88,000 clones in the sample, almost 90% were seen once. The source was unstimulated CD4+ T cells sorted from spleen or lymph node cells, collected before intestinal transplant. The receptors shown here come from a human donor who received an intestinal transplant. CDR3s include the opening cysteine and the closing phenylalanine or tryptophan. A D gene is named only where the DNA matches it firmly. Where a row states a size, it is once, few, many or the class of an expanded clone; other rows omit it.

d_gene: TRBD1
j_gene: TRBJ1-4
v_gene: TRBV6-6
abundance: -
CDR3nt: TGTGCCAGCAGCCACGACAGGGTAACGGAAAAACTGTTTTTT
CDR3aa: CASSHDRVTEKLFF

d_gene: -
j_gene: TRBJ2-1
v_gene: TRBV9
abundance: once
CDR3nt: TGTGCCAGCAGCGTAGCCCCAAATAGCGACAACTCCTACAATGAGCAGTTCTTC
CDR3aa: CASSVAPNSDNSYNEQFF

d_gene: -
j_gene: TRBJ1-1
v_gene: TRBV7-3
abundance: -
CDR3nt: TGTGCCAGCAGCTATTCTCCTGGACTCACTGAAGCTTTCTTT
CDR3aa: CASSYSPGLTEAFF

d_gene: -
j_gene: TRBJ2-3
v_gene: TRBV6-5
abundance: -
CDR3nt: TGTGTCAGCAGTTACGCTCAGACTAGCACAGATACGCAGTATTTT
CDR3aa: CVSSYAQTSTDTQYF

d_gene: -
j_gene: TRBJ1-5
v_gene: TRBV7-2
abundance: -
CDR3nt: TGTGCCAGCAGCCTACAGGGAATTGGCAATCAGCCCCAGCATTTT
CDR3aa: CASSLQGIGNQPQHF

d_gene: -
j_gene: TRBJ1-6
v_gene: TRBV5-6
abundance: -
CDR3nt: TGTGCCAGCAGCTTGGGCCAGGGATTTTACACTTCACCCCTCCACTTT
CDR3aa: CASSLGQGFYTSPLHF

d_gene: -
j_gene: TRBJ2-6
v_gene: TRBV18
abundance: -
CDR3nt: TGTGCCAGCTCAATTAGCTCTGGGGCCAACGTCCTGACTTTC
CDR3aa: CASSISSGANVLTF

d_gene: -
j_gene: TRBJ1-3
v_gene: TRBV9
abundance: -
CDR3nt: TGTGCCAGCAGCGCGGCGGGGCCCAGCTCTGGAAACACCATATATTTT
CDR3aa: CASSAAGPSSGNTIYF

d_gene: TRBD1
j_gene: TRBJ1-5
v_gene: TRBV6-6
abundance: -
CDR3nt: TGTGCCAGCAGTAGCCCAGGGGGCGGGAATCAGCCCCAGCATTTT
CDR3aa: CASSSPGGGNQPQHF

d_gene: -
j_gene: TRBJ1-1
v_gene: TRBV12-1
abundance: -
CDR3nt: TGTGCCAGCAGCTTTGGCGGGTCCACTGAAGCTTTCTTT
CDR3aa: CASSFGGSTEAFF

d_gene: -
j_gene: TRBJ1-6
v_gene: TRBV27
abundance: -
CDR3nt: TGTGCCAGCAGTCCTCTGGGGTTGGCGGGCGGCTCACCCCTCCACTTT
CDR3aa: CASSPLGLAGGSPLHF

d_gene: -
j_gene: TRBJ2-2
v_gene: TRBV11-2
abundance: -
CDR3nt: TGTGCCAGCAGTGTCGTCCCTTATGACACCGGGGAGCTGTTTTTT
CDR3aa: CASSVVPYDTGELFF

d_gene: -
j_gene: TRBJ1-1
v_gene: TRBV5-1
abundance: once
CDR3nt: TGCGCCAGCAGCTTGGGTCGCGGGGAATACGAAGCTTTCTTT
CDR3aa: CASSLGRGEYEAFF

d_gene: -
j_gene: TRBJ1-1
v_gene: TRBV19
abundance: -
CDR3nt: TGTGCCAGTAGTGCCAACAGGGCCCTGAACACTGAAGCTTTCTTT
CDR3aa: CASSANRALNTEAFF

d_gene: -
j_gene: TRBJ1-3
v_gene: TRBV18
abundance: -
CDR3nt: TGTGCCAGCCAAGATTCGGGGAACACCATATATTTT
CDR3aa: CASQDSGNTIYF

d_gene: TRBD1
j_gene: TRBJ1-4
v_gene: TRBV14
abundance: -
CDR3nt: TGTGCCAGCAGCCAAGCCTCCGGACAGGCTCCAAAACTGTTTTTT
CDR3aa: CASSQASGQAPKLFF

d_gene: -
j_gene: TRBJ1-4
v_gene: TRBV14
abundance: -
CDR3nt: TGTGCCAGCAGCCAGAGCGGGGGGTGGAAACTGTTTTTT
CDR3aa: CASSQSGGWKLFF

d_gene: TRBD1
j_gene: TRBJ2-7
v_gene: TRBV7-6
abundance: -
CDR3nt: TGTGCCAGCAGCCCCCTTCCGGACAGGGTAGAGGAGCAGTACTTC
CDR3aa: CASSPLPDRVEEQYF

d_gene: -
j_gene: TRBJ1-5
v_gene: TRBV6-6
abundance: -
CDR3nt: TGTGCCAGCAGTTACTCCCTTTTCAGGGTTAATCAGCCCCAGCATTTT
CDR3aa: CASSYSLFRVNQPQHF

d_gene: TRBD2
j_gene: TRBJ2-2
v_gene: TRBV7-9
abundance: -
CDR3nt: TGTGCCAGCACCCGAGCGGGGGGCGCCCCCCGCGCCGGGGAGCTGTTTTTT
CDR3aa: CASTRAGGAPRAGELFF

d_gene: -
j_gene: TRBJ1-1
v_gene: TRBV18
abundance: -
CDR3nt: TGTGCCAGCGTCCGGAACACTGAAGCTTTCTTT
CDR3aa: CASVRNTEAFF

d_gene: -
j_gene: TRBJ1-5
v_gene: TRBV15
abundance: -
CDR3nt: TGTGCCACCAGCAGAGATACGGGGGGTGGGCCCCAGCATTTT
CDR3aa: CATSRDTGGGPQHF

d_gene: TRBD2
j_gene: TRBJ2-2
v_gene: TRBV7-9
abundance: once
CDR3nt: TGTGCCAGCAGCAAGACTAGCGGGCAGAACACCGGGGAGCTGTTTTTT
CDR3aa: CASSKTSGQNTGELFF

d_gene: TRBD1
j_gene: TRBJ2-7
v_gene: TRBV11-3
abundance: once
CDR3nt: TGTGCCAGCAGCTACCCCCCGGGACAGCCCTCCTACGAGCAGTACTTC
CDR3aa: CASSYPPGQPSYEQYF

d_gene: TRBD2
j_gene: TRBJ2-2
v_gene: TRBV10-3
abundance: -
CDR3nt: TGTGCCATCAGGGGGACTAGCGGGGGGATAGACACCGGGGAGCTGTTTTTT
CDR3aa: CAIRGTSGGIDTGELFF

d_gene: -
j_gene: TRBJ2-2
v_gene: TRBV29-1
abundance: -
CDR3nt: TGCAGCGTTGTTGGCGACAGAAACACCGGGGAGCTGTTTTTT
CDR3aa: CSVVGDRNTGELFF

d_gene: -
j_gene: TRBJ2-7
v_gene: TRBV7-8
abundance: once
CDR3nt: TGTGCCAGCAGCTTGGTTCCTAGTGGGCGGGGGCCGACCTACGAGCAGTACTTC
CDR3aa: CASSLVPSGRGPTYEQYF

d_gene: TRBD2
j_gene: TRBJ2-7
v_gene: TRBV5-1
abundance: -
CDR3nt: TGCGCCAGCAGCGCGGGGACTAGCATCTACGAGCAGTACTTC
CDR3aa: CASSAGTSIYEQYF

d_gene: -
j_gene: TRBJ1-2
v_gene: TRBV7-9
abundance: -
CDR3nt: TGTGCCGGCAGCTTAGAGGTGTCTATGTGGGGGCGTCACTATGGCTACACCTTC
CDR3aa: CAGSLEVSMWGRHYGYTF

d_gene: TRBD1
j_gene: TRBJ1-4
v_gene: TRBV10-3
abundance: -
CDR3nt: TGTGCCATCAGTGATCCGGGACAGGGGACTAATGAAAAACTGTTTTTT
CDR3aa: CAISDPGQGTNEKLFF

d_gene: TRBD2
j_gene: TRBJ2-3
v_gene: TRBV5-1
abundance: -
CDR3nt: TGCGCCAGCAGCCCCGGACTAGCTGAAGATACGCAGTATTTT
CDR3aa: CASSPGLAEDTQYF

d_gene: TRBD1
j_gene: TRBJ2-5
v_gene: TRBV5-1
abundance: -
CDR3nt: TGCGCCAGCAGCTTCGGGACAGGAAAAGAGACCCAGTACTTC
CDR3aa: CASSFGTGKETQYF

d_gene: -
j_gene: TRBJ1-4
v_gene: TRBV4-1
abundance: -
CDR3nt: TGCGCCAGCAGCCAACCACGGGAGAGTGAAAAACTGTTTTTT
CDR3aa: CASSQPRESEKLFF

d_gene: -
j_gene: TRBJ1-4
v_gene: TRBV25-1
abundance: -
CDR3nt: TGTGCCAGCACAGGGGTAACTAATGAAAAACTGTTTTTT
CDR3aa: CASTGVTNEKLFF

d_gene: -
j_gene: TRBJ2-1
v_gene: TRBV5-1
abundance: -
CDR3nt: TGCGCCAGCAGCTTGGGCCCGCGGGTCGATGAGCAGTTCTTC
CDR3aa: CASSLGPRVDEQFF

d_gene: -
j_gene: TRBJ1-2
v_gene: TRBV18
abundance: once
CDR3nt: TGTGCCAGCTCACCACGAGGACAGACCTCTAACTATGGCTACACCTTC
CDR3aa: CASSPRGQTSNYGYTF

d_gene: -
j_gene: TRBJ2-7
v_gene: TRBV7-9
abundance: -
CDR3nt: TGTGCCAGCAGCTTAGTCGGGGCGGGGGGACAGGAGCAGTACTTC
CDR3aa: CASSLVGAGGQEQYF

d_gene: TRBD2
j_gene: TRBJ2-2
v_gene: TRBV5-1
abundance: -
CDR3nt: TGCGCCAGCAGCTTGGCCGATGAGCGGGGGGTCACCGGGGAGCTGTTTTTT
CDR3aa: CASSLADERGVTGELFF

d_gene: -
j_gene: TRBJ1-1
v_gene: TRBV29-1
abundance: few
CDR3nt: TGCAGCGTTGTCCGGACAAGTGAAGCTTTCTTT
CDR3aa: CSVVRTSEAFF

d_gene: TRBD1
j_gene: TRBJ1-3
v_gene: TRBV5-1
abundance: -
CDR3nt: TGCGCCAGCAGCACAGGGGCGTCCTCTGGAAACACCATATATTTT
CDR3aa: CASSTGASSGNTIYF

d_gene: -
j_gene: TRBJ2-1
v_gene: TRBV5-4
abundance: once
CDR3nt: TGTGCCAGCAGCCCCCCTAGGGCGGGACTCTACAATGAGCAGTTCTTC
CDR3aa: CASSPPRAGLYNEQFF

d_gene: TRBD1
j_gene: TRBJ2-3
v_gene: TRBV5-1
abundance: once
CDR3nt: TGCGCCAGCAGCTTGGGTGTGGGACAGAGCACAGATACGCAGTATTTT
CDR3aa: CASSLGVGQSTDTQYF

d_gene: TRBD1
j_gene: TRBJ1-1
v_gene: TRBV5-1
abundance: -
CDR3nt: TGCGCCAGCAGGCCCGGAGGGACAGTCCTGAACACTGAAGCTTTCTTT
CDR3aa: CASRPGGTVLNTEAFF

d_gene: TRBD1
j_gene: TRBJ1-1
v_gene: TRBV18
abundance: -
CDR3nt: TGTGCCACCACCGCAGGGGGTTTCTCGGCTGAAGCTTTCTTT
CDR3aa: CATTAGGFSAEAFF

d_gene: -
j_gene: TRBJ1-6
v_gene: TRBV6-5
abundance: -
CDR3nt: TGTGCCAGCACGGCAGGGTGGGGTTCACCCCTCCACTTT
CDR3aa: CASTAGWGSPLHF

d_gene: -
j_gene: TRBJ1-1
v_gene: TRBV9
abundance: -
CDR3nt: TGTGCCAGCAGCGTAGTGTCAGGGCGTGGGAACACTGAAGCTTTCTTT
CDR3aa: CASSVVSGRGNTEAFF

d_gene: -
j_gene: TRBJ1-2
v_gene: TRBV5-5
abundance: -
CDR3nt: TGTGCCAGCAGCTTCACCCCTCGGGGCTACACCTTC
CDR3aa: CASSFTPRGYTF

d_gene: -
j_gene: TRBJ1-3
v_gene: TRBV5-6
abundance: few
CDR3nt: TGTGCCAGCAGCGTTGTAGCGGGAAACACCATATATTTT
CDR3aa: CASSVVAGNTIYF

d_gene: -
j_gene: TRBJ2-3
v_gene: TRBV20-1
abundance: -
CDR3nt: TGCAGTGCTAGGAGGGTAGATACGCAGTATTTT
CDR3aa: CSARRVDTQYF

d_gene: -
j_gene: TRBJ1-1
v_gene: TRBV5-8
abundance: -
CDR3nt: TGTGCCAGCAGCTTTTTAAGGGGAGGCACTGAAGCTTTCTTT
CDR3aa: CASSFLRGGTEAFF

d_gene: -
j_gene: TRBJ1-6
v_gene: TRBV14
abundance: -
CDR3nt: TGTGCCAGCAGCCGCCCCGGGGGGCAGAGTGCCAATTCACCCCTCCACTTT
CDR3aa: CASSRPGGQSANSPLHF

d_gene: TRBD2
j_gene: TRBJ2-7
v_gene: TRBV9
abundance: -
CDR3nt: TGTGCCAGCAGCGGCGGCGGGGGGCCCTACGAGCAGTACTTC
CDR3aa: CASSGGGGPYEQYF

d_gene: -
j_gene: TRBJ2-3
v_gene: TRBV6-6
abundance: -
CDR3nt: TGTGCCAGCAGCACAATGGGGGGAGATACGCAGTATTTT
CDR3aa: CASSTMGGDTQYF

d_gene: -
j_gene: TRBJ1-1
v_gene: TRBV5-5
abundance: -
CDR3nt: TGTGCCAGCAGCTTGCGCAGGGGCATTGAAGCTTTCTTT
CDR3aa: CASSLRRGIEAFF

d_gene: -
j_gene: TRBJ1-1
v_gene: TRBV4-1
abundance: -
CDR3nt: TGCGCCAGCAGCCAAGGCGGGGGGGTGGTGAACACTGAAGCTTTCTTT
CDR3aa: CASSQGGGVVNTEAFF